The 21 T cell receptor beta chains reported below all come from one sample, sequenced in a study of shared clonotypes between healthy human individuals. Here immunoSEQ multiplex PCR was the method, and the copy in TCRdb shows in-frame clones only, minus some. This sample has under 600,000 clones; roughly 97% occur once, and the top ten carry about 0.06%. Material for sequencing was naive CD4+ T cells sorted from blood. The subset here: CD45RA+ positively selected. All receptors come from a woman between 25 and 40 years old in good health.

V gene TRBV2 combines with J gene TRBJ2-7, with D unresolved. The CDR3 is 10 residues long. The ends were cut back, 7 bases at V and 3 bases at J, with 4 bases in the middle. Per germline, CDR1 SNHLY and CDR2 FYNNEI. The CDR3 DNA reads TGTGCCAGCACCCTCTACGAGCAGTACTTC. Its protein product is CASTLYEQYF.

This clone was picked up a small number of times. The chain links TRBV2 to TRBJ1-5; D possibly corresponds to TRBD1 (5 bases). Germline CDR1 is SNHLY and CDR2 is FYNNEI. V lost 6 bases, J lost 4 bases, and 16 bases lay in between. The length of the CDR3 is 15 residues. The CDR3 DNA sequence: TGTGCCAGCAGCTTCCAGGGTTTAGGGAATCAGCCCCAGCATTTT. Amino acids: CASSFQGLGNQPQHF.

In DNA form, the CDR3 reads TGTGCCAGCAGGACCCTCCCGCTAGCGGGAGATACGCAGTATTTT. This sequence encodes CASRTLPLAGDTQYF. The chain carries TRBV11-3 and TRBJ2-3, with 8 bases that match TRBD2. With 6 bases clipped from V and 5 bases from J, the junction kept 10 bases outside the gene matches. There are 15 residues in the CDR3. Germline loops: CDR1 SGHNT, CDR2 YENEEA. The complete variable domain, with remaining parts taken from reference TRBV11-3 and TRBJ2-3, reads EAGVVQSPRYKIIEKKQPVAFWCNPISGHNTLYWYLQNLGQGPELLIRYENEEAVDDSQLPKDRFSAERLKGVDSTLKIQPAELGDSAVYLCASRTLPLAGDTQYFGPGTRLTVL.

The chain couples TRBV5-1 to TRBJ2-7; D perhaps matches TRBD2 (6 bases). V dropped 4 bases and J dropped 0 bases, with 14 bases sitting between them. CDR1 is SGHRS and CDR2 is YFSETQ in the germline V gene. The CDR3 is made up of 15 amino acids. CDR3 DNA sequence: TGCGCCAGCAGCGAACTGGCGGGGCACTCCTACGAGCAGTACTTC. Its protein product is CASSELAGHSYEQYF.

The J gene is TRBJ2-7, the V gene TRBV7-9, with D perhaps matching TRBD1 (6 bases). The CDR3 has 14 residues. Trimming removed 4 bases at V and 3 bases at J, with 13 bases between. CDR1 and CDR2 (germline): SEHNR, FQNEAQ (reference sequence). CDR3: CASSSFTGFYEQYF. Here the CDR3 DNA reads TGTGCCAGCAGCTCGTTTACAGGGTTCTACGAGCAGTACTTC.

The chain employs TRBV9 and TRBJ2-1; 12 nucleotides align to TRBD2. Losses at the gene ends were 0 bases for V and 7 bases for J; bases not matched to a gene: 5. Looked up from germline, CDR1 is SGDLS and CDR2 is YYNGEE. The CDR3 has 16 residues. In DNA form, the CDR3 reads TGTGCCAGCAGCGTAGACACTAGCGGGAGGCGTAATGAGCAGTTCTTC. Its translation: CASSVDTSGRRNEQFF. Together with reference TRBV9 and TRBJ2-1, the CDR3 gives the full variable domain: DSGVTQTPKHLITATGQRVTLRCSPRSGDLSVYWYQQSLDQGLQFLIQYYNGEERAKGNILERFSAQQFPDLHSELNLSSLELGDSALYFCASSVDTSGRRNEQFFGPGTRLTVL.

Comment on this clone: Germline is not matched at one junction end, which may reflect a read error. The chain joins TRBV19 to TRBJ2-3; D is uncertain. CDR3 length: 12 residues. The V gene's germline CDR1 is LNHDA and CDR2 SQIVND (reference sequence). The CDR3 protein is CASSTFGIGQHF. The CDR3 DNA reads TGTGCCAGTAGTACATTTGGAATTGGGCAACATTTT.

CDR3 sequence (DNA): TGCGCCAGCAGCGAGGCTAGCGGCTACACAGATACGCAGTATTTT. Its protein is CASSEASGYTDTQYF. The chain joins TRBV5-1 to TRBJ2-3, with TRBD2 matching over 7 bases. The CDR3 is made up of 15 amino acids. V gave up 4 bases and J gave up 2 bases; unmatched junction bases: 7. CDR1 is SGHRS and CDR2 is YFSETQ in the germline V gene.

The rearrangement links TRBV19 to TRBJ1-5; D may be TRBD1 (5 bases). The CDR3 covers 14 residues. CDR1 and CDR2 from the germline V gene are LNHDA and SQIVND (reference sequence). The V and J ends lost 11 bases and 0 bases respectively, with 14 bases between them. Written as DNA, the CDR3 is TGTGCCTCGGGACGGAAGTATAGCAATCAGCCCCAGCATTTT. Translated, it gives CASGRKYSNQPQHF. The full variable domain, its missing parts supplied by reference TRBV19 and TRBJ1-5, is DGGITQSPKYLFRKEGQNVTLSCEQNLNHDAMYWYRQDPGQGLRLIYYSQIVNDFQKGDIAEGYSVSREKKESFPLTVTSAQKNPTAFYLCASGRKYSNQPQHFGDGTRLSIL.

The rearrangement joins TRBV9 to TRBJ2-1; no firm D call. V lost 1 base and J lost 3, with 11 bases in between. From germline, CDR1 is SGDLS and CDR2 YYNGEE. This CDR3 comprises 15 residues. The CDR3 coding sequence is TGTGCCAGCAGCGTACCGACGTCCCACTACAATGAGCAGTTCTTC. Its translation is CASSVPTSHYNEQFF.

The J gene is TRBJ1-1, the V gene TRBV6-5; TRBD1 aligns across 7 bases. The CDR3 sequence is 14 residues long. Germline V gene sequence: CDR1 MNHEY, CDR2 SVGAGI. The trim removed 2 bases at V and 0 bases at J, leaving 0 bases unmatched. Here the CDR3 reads CASSYGTVNTEAFF. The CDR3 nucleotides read TGTGCCAGCAGTTACGGGACAGTGAACACTGAAGCTTTCTTT.

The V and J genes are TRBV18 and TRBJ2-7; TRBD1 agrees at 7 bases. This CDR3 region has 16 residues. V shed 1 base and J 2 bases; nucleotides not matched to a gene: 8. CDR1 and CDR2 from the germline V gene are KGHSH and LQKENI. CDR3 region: CASSPLRTGGTYEQYF. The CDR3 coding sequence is TGTGCCAGCTCACCACTCCGGACAGGAGGAACCTACGAGCAGTACTTC.

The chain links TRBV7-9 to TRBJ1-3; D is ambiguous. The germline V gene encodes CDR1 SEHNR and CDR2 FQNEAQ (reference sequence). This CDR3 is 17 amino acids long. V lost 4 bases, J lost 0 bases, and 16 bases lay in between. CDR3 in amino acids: CASSSNSSPLSGNTIYF. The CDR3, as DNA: TGTGCCAGCAGCTCCAACAGCTCTCCCCTCTCTGGAAACACCATATATTTT.

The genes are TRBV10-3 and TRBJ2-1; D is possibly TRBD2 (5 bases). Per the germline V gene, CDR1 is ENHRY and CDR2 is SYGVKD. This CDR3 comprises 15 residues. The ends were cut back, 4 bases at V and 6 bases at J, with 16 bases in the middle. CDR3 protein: CAISGENSLGNEQFF. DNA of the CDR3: TGTGCCATCAGTGGGGAGAATAGTTTGGGCAATGAGCAGTTCTTC.

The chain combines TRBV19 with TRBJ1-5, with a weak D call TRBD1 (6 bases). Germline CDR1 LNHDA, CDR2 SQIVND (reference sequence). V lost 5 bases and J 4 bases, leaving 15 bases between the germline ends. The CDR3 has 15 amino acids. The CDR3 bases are TGTGCCAGTAGTGGGACAAGAGCAGCGAATCAGCCCCAGCATTTT. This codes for CASSGTRAANQPQHF.

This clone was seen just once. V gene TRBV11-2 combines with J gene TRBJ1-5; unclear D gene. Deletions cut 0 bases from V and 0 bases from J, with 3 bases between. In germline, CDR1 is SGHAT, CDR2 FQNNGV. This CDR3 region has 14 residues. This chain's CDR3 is CASSLDSSNQPQHF. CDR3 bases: TGTGCCAGCAGCTTAGACAGTAGCAATCAGCCCCAGCATTTT.

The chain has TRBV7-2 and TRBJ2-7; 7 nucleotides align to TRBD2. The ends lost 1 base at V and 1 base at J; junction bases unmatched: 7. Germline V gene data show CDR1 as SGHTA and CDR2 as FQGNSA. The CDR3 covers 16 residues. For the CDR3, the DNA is TGTGCCAGCAGCTTAGGCGGGGCGGGAGAATCCTACGAGCAGTACTTC. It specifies CASSLGGAGESYEQYF.

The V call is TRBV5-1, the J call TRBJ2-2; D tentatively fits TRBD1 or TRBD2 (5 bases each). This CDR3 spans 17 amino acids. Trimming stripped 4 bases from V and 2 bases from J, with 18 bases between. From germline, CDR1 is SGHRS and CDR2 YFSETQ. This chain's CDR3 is CASSRDPGDGNTGELFF. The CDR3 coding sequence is TGCGCCAGCAGCCGGGACCCCGGGGACGGTAACACCGGGGAGCTGTTTTTT.

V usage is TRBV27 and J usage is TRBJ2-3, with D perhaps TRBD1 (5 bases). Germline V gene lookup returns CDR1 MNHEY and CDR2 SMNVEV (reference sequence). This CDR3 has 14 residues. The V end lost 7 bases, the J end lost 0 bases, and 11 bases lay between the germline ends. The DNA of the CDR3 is TGTGCCAGCAAAGTCCAGGGCAGCACAGATACGCAGTATTTT. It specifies CASKVQGSTDTQYF.

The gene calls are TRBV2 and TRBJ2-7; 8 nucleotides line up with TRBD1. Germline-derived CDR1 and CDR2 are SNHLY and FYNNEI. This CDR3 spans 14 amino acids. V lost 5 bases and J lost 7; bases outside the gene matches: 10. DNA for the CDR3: TGTGCCAGCAGTCGAGGACAGGGTCCCGAAGAGCAGTACTTC. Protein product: CASSRGQGPEEQYF.

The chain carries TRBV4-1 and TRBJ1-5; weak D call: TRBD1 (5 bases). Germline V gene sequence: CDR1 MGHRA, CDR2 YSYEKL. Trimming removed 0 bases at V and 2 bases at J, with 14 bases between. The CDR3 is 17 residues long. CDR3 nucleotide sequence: TGCGCCAGCAGCCAAGAGATTCTAGGGGAGCGCAATCAGCCCCAGCATTTT. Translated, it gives CASSQEILGERNQPQHF.